What follows are 10 T cell receptor beta chains derived from one specimen sequenced in a study of cytotoxic CD8 clonotypes in ibrutinib-treated CLL. The table came from immunoSEQ multiplex PCR; TCRdb's copy has only in-frame clones and leaves some out. The table shows 330,000 or so clones, with roughly 70% occurring only once. Specimen: PBMCs, collected after 36 months of ibrutinib treatment. These receptors all stem from a human donor with chronic lymphocytic leukemia.

This clone was seen only a few times. The chain links TRBV7-3 to TRBJ2-5; D is possibly TRBD2 (6 bases). Per the germline V gene, CDR1 is SGHTA and CDR2 is FQGTGA. Trimming cost V 0 bases and J 2 bases, with 7 bases left between them. This CDR3 has 14 amino acids. The CDR3 nucleotides are TGTGCCAGCAGCTTAACTGGGGGGCAAGAGACCCAGTACTTC. Encoded protein: CASSLTGGQETQYF.

V gene TRBV7-6 combines with J gene TRBJ2-3, with unresolved D. The CDR3 extends over 13 amino acids. The germline CDR1 and CDR2 sequences are SGHVS and FNYEAQ. V lost 2 bases and J 6 bases, leaving 9 bases between the germline ends. The CDR3 spells CASSLFFGDTQYF. CDR3 nucleotide sequence: TGTGCCAGCAGCTTATTTTTTGGTGATACGCAGTATTTT.

V is TRBV4-1 and J is TRBJ2-7, with TRBD2 matching 15 bases. The CDR3 contains 18 residues. V dropped 1 base and J dropped 1; count of bases not matched to a gene: 5. Germline V CDR1 and CDR2: MGHRA, YSYEKL. For the CDR3, the DNA is TGCGCCAGCAGCCAAGGGACTAGCGGGAGGGCCGTATCCTACGAGCAGTACTTC. Residues: CASSQGTSGRAVSYEQYF.

The rearrangement uses TRBV15 and TRBJ2-5, with 11 bases identical to TRBD2. CDR1 and CDR2 (germline): LNHNV, YYDKDF (reference sequence). The CDR3 has 14 residues. Trimming removed 7 bases from V and 4 bases from J; junction bases left unmatched: 5. CDR3: CATKTSGRGETQYF. CDR3 DNA sequence: TGTGCCACCAAAACTAGCGGGAGAGGAGAGACCCAGTACTTC.

This clone has more than one count but fewer than ten. J is TRBJ1-2 and V is TRBV14; no firm D call. CDR3 length: 14 amino acids. The V end lost 0 bases, the J end lost 7 bases, and 12 bases lay between the germline ends. From germline, CDR1 is SGHDN and CDR2 FVKESK. CDR3 sequence (DNA): TGTGCCAGCAGCCAAGACGGACGTCGGCTTGGCTACACCTTC. Encoded protein: CASSQDGRRLGYTF.

V is TRBV5-1 and J is TRBJ2-3; TRBD2 aligns across 9 bases. V was pared by 3 bases and J by 4 bases, with 6 bases of the junction left unmatched. This CDR3 has 15 amino acids. CDR1 is SGHRS, CDR2 YFSETQ, per germline. CDR3 loop: CASSSGTSRADTQYF. As DNA, the CDR3 is TGCGCCAGCAGCTCCGGGACTAGCCGGGCAGATACGCAGTATTTT.

The chain carries TRBV7-2 and TRBJ1-2, with a possible D match to TRBD1 (6 bases). Trimming removed 5 bases at V and 4 bases at J, with 17 bases between. Per the germline V gene, CDR1 is SGHTA and CDR2 is FQGNSA. This CDR3 comprises 15 residues. CDR3 DNA: TGTGCCAGCAGCCCCTATGGACAGCGAGTCTATGGCTACACCTTC. Protein: CASSPYGQRVYGYTF.

The chain uses TRBV9 and TRBJ1-1; D remains unclear. Trimming left V 4 bases short and J 1 base short, with 5 bases between. The V gene's germline CDR1 is SGDLS and CDR2 YYNGEE. This CDR3 has 12 residues. CDR3 nucleotide sequence: TGTGCCAGCAGCTCGGGGAACACTGAAGCTTTCTTT. Protein product: CASSSGNTEAFF.

This clone came up a few times. V gene TRBV29-1 combines with J gene TRBJ2-7, with D unresolved. Germline V gene sequence: CDR1 SQVTM, CDR2 ANQGSEA. The CDR3 spans 13 residues. Trimming pared 6 bases from V and 2 bases from J, leaving 14 bases between. The CDR3 DNA follows: TGCAGCGTCTCGACGACGTCGGCCTACGAGCAGTACTTC. Translated, it gives CSVSTTSAYEQYF.

The chain uses TRBV28 and TRBJ1-1; D gene uncertain. CDR1 MDHEN and CDR2 SYDVKM come from the germline V gene. The CDR3 is 11 residues long. Trimming cost V 2 bases and J 6 bases, with 4 bases left between them. As DNA, the CDR3 is TGTGCCAGCAGTTTAGCGGCTGAAGCTTTCTTT. Its protein is CASSLAAEAFF. Looking up the rest from reference TRBV28 and TRBJ1-1 gives the full variable domain: DVKVTQSSRYLVKRTGEKVFLECVQDMDHENMFWYRQDPGLGLRLIYFSYDVKMKEKGDIPEGYSVSREKKERFSLILESASTNQTSMYLCASSLAAEAFFGQGTRLTVV.